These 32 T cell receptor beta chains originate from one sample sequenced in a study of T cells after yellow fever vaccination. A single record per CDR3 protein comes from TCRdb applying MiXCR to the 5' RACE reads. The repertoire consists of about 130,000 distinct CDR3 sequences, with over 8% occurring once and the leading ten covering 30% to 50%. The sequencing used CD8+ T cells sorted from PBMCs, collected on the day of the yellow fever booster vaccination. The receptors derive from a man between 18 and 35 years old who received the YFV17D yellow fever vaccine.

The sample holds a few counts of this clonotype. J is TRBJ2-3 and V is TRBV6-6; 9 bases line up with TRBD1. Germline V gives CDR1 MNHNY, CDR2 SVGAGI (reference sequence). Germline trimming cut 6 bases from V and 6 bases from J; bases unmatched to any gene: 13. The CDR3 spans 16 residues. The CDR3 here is CASRPTGTGLMDTQYF. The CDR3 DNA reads TGTGCCAGCAGGCCCACCGGGACAGGGTTAATGGATACGCAGTATTTT.

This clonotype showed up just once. CDR3 coding DNA: TGTGCCAGCAGCTCCTACTTGATTACGCAGTATTTT. It is translated as CASSSYLITQYF. The chain recombines TRBV11-2 with TRBJ2-3; D is uncertain. The V and J ends lost 4 bases and 8 bases respectively, with 10 bases between them. The CDR3 has 12 amino acids. The V gene's germline CDR1 is SGHAT and CDR2 FQNNGV.

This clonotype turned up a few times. The CDR3: CASGSGGASDTQYF. In nucleotides, the CDR3 is TGTGCCAGTGGTAGCGGGGGGGCATCGGATACGCAGTATTTT. The genes are TRBV19 and TRBJ2-3, with 11 bases matching TRBD2. V lost 8 bases, J lost 6 bases, and 7 bases stayed unmatched. The CDR3 consists of 14 residues. Germline values: CDR1 LNHDA, CDR2 SQIVND (reference sequence).

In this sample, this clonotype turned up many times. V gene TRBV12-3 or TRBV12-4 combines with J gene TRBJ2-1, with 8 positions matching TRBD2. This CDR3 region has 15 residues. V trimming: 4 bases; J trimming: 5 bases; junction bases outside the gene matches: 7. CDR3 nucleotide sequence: TGTGCCAGCAGTTGGGACGGGGGGGCCCACAATGAGCAGTTCTTC. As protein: CASSWDGGAHNEQFF.

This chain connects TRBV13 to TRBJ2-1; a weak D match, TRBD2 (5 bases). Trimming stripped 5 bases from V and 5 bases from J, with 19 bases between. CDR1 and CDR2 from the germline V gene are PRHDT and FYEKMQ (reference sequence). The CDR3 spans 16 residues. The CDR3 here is CASSLGAPGPNNEQFF. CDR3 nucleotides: TGTGCCAGCAGCCTGGGAGCCCCCGGGCCCAACAATGAGCAGTTCTTC.

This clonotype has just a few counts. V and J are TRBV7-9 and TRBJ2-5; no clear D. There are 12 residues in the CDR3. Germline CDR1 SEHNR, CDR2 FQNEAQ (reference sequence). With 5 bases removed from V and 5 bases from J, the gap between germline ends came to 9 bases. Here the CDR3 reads CASSDDGETQYF. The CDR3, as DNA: TGTGCCAGCAGCGATGACGGGGAGACCCAGTACTTC.

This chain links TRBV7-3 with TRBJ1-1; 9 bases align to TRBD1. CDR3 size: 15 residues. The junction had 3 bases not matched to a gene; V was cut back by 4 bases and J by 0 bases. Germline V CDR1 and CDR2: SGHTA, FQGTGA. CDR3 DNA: TGTGCCAGCAGCTCCGGACAGGGGATGAACACTGAAGCTTTCTTT. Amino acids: CASSSGQGMNTEAFF.

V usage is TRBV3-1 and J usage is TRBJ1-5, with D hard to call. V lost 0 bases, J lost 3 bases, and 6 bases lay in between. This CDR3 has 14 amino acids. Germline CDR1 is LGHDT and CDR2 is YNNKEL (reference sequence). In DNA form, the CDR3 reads TGTGCCAGCAGCCAAGACCTATACAATCAGCCCCAGCATTTT. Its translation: CASSQDLYNQPQHF.

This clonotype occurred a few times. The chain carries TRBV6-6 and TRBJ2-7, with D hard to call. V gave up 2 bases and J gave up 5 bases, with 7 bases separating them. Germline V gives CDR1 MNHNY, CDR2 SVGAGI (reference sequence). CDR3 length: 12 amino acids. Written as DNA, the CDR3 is TGTGCCAGCAGTTACAACAGCCACGAGCAGTACGTC. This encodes CASSYNSHEQYV.

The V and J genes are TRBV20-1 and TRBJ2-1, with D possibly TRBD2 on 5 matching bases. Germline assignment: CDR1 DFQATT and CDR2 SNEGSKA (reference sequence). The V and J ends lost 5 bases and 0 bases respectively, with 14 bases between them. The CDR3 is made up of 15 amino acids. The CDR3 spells CSAFTGFSSYNEQFF. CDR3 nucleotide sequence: TGCAGTGCTTTTACGGGGTTTAGCTCCTACAATGAGCAGTTCTTC.

CDR3 loop: CASSLLGGSLYEQYF. In DNA, the CDR3 is TGTGCCAGCAGCTTGTTGGGCGGCTCCCTTTACGAGCAGTACTTC. The chain uses TRBV5-5 and TRBJ2-7; D uncertain. The CDR3 sequence is 15 residues long. Trimming took 1 base from V and 4 from J, leaving 15 bases between them. Looked up from germline, CDR1 is SGHKS and CDR2 is YYEKEE (reference sequence).

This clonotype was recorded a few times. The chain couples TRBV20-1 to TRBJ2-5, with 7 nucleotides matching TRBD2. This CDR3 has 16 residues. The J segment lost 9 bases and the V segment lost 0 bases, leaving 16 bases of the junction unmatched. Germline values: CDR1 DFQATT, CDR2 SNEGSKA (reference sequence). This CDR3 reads CSARDQFHVRRGSQYF. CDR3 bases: TGCAGTGCTAGAGATCAATTCCACGTCCGGCGGGGGTCCCAGTACTTC.

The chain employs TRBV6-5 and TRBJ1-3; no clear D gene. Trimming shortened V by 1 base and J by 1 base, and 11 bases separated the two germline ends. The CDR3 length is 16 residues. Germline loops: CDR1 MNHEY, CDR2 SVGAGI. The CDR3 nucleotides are TGTGCCAGCAGTTACTATGAGGGTCTATCTGGAAACACCATATATTTT. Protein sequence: CASSYYEGLSGNTIYF.

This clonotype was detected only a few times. The CDR3: CASSSAESNTEAFF. CDR3 DNA sequence: TGTGCCAGCAGTTCGGCAGAGAGTAACACTGAAGCTTTCTTT. The chain uses TRBV12-3 or TRBV12-4 and TRBJ1-1; no definite D call. Trimming left V 4 bases short and J 2 bases short, with 11 bases between. The length of the CDR3 is 14 residues.

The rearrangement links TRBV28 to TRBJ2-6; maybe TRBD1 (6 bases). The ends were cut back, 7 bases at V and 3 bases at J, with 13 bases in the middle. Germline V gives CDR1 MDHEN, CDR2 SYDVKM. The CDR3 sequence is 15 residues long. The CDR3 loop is CASTGQGLGANVLTF. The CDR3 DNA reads TGTGCCAGCACAGGGCAGGGGCTTGGGGCCAACGTCCTGACTTTC.

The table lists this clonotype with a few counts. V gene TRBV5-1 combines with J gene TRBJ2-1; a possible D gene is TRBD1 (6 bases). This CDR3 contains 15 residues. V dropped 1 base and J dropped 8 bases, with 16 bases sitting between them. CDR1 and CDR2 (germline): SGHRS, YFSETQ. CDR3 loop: CASSLLWPGVDEQFF. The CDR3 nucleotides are TGCGCCAGCAGCTTGTTATGGCCAGGGGTCGATGAGCAGTTCTTC.

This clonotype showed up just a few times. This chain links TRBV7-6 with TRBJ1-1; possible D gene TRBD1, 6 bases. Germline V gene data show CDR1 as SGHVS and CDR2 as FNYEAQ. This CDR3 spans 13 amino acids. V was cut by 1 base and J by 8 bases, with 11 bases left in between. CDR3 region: CASSLVGGQEAFF. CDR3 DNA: TGTGCCAGCAGCTTAGTAGGGGGACAAGAAGCTTTCTTT. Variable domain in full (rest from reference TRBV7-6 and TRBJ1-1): GAGVSQSPRYKVTKRGQDVALRCDPISGHVSLYWYRQALGQGPEFLTYFNYEAQQDKSGLPNDRFSAERPEGSISTLTIQRTEQRDSAMYRCASSLVGGQEAFFGQGTRLTVV.

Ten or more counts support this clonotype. CDR3 amino acids: CSVTKGLADTQYF. The CDR3 coding sequence is TGCAGCGTCACTAAGGGGCTGGCAGATACGCAGTATTTT. V and J are TRBV29-1 and TRBJ2-3; a possible D gene is TRBD1 (5 bases). Germline loops: CDR1 SQVTM, CDR2 ANQGSEA. Trimming stripped 6 bases from V and 4 bases from J, with 14 bases between. The CDR3 length is 13 residues.

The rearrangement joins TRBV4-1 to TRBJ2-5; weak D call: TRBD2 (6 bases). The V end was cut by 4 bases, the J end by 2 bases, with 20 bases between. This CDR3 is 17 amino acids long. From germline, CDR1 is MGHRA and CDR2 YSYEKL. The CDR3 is CASSPSPPGGGQETQYF. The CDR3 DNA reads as TGCGCCAGCAGCCCAAGCCCTCCCGGGGGTGGGCAAGAGACCCAGTACTTC.

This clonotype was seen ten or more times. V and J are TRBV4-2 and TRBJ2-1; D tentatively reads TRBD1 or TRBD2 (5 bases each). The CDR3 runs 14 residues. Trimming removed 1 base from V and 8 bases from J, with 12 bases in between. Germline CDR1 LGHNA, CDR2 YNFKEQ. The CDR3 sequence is CASSQGGDGDEQFF. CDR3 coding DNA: TGTGCCAGCAGCCAAGGAGGGGACGGCGATGAGCAGTTCTTC.

CDR3 sequence: CASSLQVLGAPYEQFF. CDR3 bases: TGTGCCAGCAGCCTTCAAGTCCTGGGGGCGCCCTATGAGCAGTTCTTC. This chain connects TRBV7-9 to TRBJ2-1, with D tentatively TRBD1 (6 bases). CDR3 size: 16 residues. Trimming took off 5 bases at V and 8 bases at J, with 22 bases between the two ends. The germline gives CDR1 SEHNR, CDR2 FQNEAQ (reference sequence).

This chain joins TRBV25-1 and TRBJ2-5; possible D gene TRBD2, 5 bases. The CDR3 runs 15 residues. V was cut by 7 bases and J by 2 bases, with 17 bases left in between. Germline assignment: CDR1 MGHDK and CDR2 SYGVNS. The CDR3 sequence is CASTPNGIRQETQYF. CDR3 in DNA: TGTGCCAGCACCCCAAACGGGATAAGACAAGAGACCCAGTACTTC.

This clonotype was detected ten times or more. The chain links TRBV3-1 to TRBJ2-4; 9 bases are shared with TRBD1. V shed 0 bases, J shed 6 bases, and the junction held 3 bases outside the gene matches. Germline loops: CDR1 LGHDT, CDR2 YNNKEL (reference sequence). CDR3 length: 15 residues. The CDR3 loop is CASSQDMGQGNIQYF. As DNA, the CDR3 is TGTGCCAGCAGCCAAGATATGGGACAGGGAAACATTCAGTACTTC.

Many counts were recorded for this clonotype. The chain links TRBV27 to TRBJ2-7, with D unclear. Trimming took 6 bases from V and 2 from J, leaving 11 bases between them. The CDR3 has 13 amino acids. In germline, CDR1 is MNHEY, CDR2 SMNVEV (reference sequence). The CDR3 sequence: CASSLGPPYEQYF. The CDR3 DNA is TGTGCCAGCAGCCTAGGGCCGCCCTACGAGCAGTACTTC.

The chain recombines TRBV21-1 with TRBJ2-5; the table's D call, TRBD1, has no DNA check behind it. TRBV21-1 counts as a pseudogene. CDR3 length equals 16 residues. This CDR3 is CASSKGPGQGKETQYF. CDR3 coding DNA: TGTGCCAGCAGCAAGGGACCCGGACAGGGGAAAGAGACCCAGTACTTC.

The CDR3 bases are TGTGCCAGCAGTTTAGGTAGCGGGGGACGAGATACGCAGTATTTT. Translating it yields CASSLGSGGRDTQYF. The genes are TRBV12-3 or TRBV12-4 and TRBJ2-3, with TRBD2 identical over 9 bases. With 1 base clipped from V and 5 bases from J, the junction kept 4 bases outside the gene matches. This CDR3 has 15 residues.

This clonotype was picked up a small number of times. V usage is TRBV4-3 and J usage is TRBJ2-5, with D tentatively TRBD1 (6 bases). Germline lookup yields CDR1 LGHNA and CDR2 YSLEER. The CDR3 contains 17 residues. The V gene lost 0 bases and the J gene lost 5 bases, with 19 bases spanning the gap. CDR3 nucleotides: TGCGCCAGCAGCCAAGACTACGAGACCAGGGGTGGGGAGACCCAGTACTTC. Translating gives CASSQDYETRGGETQYF.

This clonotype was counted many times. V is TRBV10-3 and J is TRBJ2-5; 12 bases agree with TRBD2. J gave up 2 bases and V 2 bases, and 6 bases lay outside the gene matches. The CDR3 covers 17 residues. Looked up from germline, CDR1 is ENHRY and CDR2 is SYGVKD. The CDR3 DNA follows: TGTGCCATCAGTGAGCCTGGACTAGCGGGGAGTCAAGAGACCCAGTACTTC. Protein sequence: CAISEPGLAGSQETQYF.

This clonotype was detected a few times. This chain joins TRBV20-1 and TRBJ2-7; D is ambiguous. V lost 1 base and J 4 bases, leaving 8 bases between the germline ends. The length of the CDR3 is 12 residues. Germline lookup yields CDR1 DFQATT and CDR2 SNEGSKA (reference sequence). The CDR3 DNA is TGCAGTGCTAGAGCCTCAGGATACGAGCAGTACGTC. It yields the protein CSARASGYEQYV.

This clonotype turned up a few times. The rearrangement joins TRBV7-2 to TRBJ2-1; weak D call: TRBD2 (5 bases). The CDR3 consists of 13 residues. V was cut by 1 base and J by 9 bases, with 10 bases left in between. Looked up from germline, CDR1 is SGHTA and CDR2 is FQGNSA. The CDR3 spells CASSLDLAIEQFF. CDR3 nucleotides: TGTGCCAGCAGCTTAGATTTAGCGATTGAGCAGTTCTTC.

DNA of the CDR3: TGCGCCAGCAGCCAAGAGATTGGAGGACTCACAGATACGCAGTATTTT. Residues: CASSQEIGGLTDTQYF. The rearrangement links TRBV4-1 to TRBJ2-3; D might be TRBD2 (5 bases). Trimming stripped 0 bases from V and 2 bases from J, with 12 bases between. The germline V gene encodes CDR1 MGHRA and CDR2 YSYEKL. The CDR3 runs to 16 residues.

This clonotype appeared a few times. The CDR3 region has the DNA TGTGCCAGCACTGACAGGGACAATGAGCAGTTCTTC. This sequence encodes CASTDRDNEQFF. The chain carries TRBV12-3 or TRBV12-4 and TRBJ2-1; 7 nucleotides line up with TRBD1. The CDR3 is 12 amino acids. Unmatched junction bases numbered 2, after V lost 7 bases and J lost 5 bases.